Listed below are T cell receptor beta chains from one sample, sequenced in a study of blood T cell repertoires in COVID-19. Some clones are missing from TCRdb's copy, which holds only in-frame ones; the method was immunoSEQ multiplex PCR. The repertoire holds over 350,000 clones, approximately 90% seen once, with roughly 2% in the top ten. The sample consisted of PBMCs or T cells enriched from blood (not recorded which). Source of these receptors: a young woman with acute COVID-19. Each CDR3 is given with its conserved first and last residue. Fields, in order: D gene, clone size, V gene, J gene, CDR3 DNA, CDR3 protein. D genes are given only for firm matches. The size of a clone is reported for some rows only, either as once, few or many, or as a class for expanded clones.

d_gene: .
abundance: .
v_gene: TRBV24-1
j_gene: TRBJ2-5
CDR3nt: TGTGCCACCAGTGATCGTAAGAATGGCGGGACCCAGTACTTC
CDR3aa: CATSDRKNGGTQYF

d_gene: .
abundance: .
v_gene: TRBV7-2
j_gene: TRBJ2-2
CDR3nt: TGTGCCAGCAGCCCGCAGTACACCGGGGAGCTGTTTTTT
CDR3aa: CASSPQYTGELFF

d_gene: .
abundance: .
v_gene: TRBV13
j_gene: TRBJ2-3
CDR3nt: TGTGCCAGCAGCCGCGAGGGATCAGATACGCAGTATTTT
CDR3aa: CASSREGSDTQYF

d_gene: TRBD1
abundance: .
v_gene: TRBV19
j_gene: TRBJ1-2
CDR3nt: TGTGCCAGTAGTGACAGGGCCTATGGCTACACCTTC
CDR3aa: CASSDRAYGYTF

d_gene: .
abundance: .
v_gene: TRBV4-1
j_gene: TRBJ2-1
CDR3nt: TGCGCCAGCAGCCAAGTGCGGGGCCTCTACAATGAGCAGTTCTTC
CDR3aa: CASSQVRGLYNEQFF

d_gene: .
abundance: once
v_gene: TRBV5-5
j_gene: TRBJ2-7
CDR3nt: TGTGCCAGCAGCTCAGATCGGGGGACGGGATCCTACGAGCAGTACTTC
CDR3aa: CASSSDRGTGSYEQYF

d_gene: TRBD1
abundance: .
v_gene: TRBV11-2
j_gene: TRBJ1-3
CDR3nt: TGTGCCAGCAGCCCTAGGACAGGGGGCTTCGACACCATATATTTT
CDR3aa: CASSPRTGGFDTIYF

d_gene: .
abundance: .
v_gene: TRBV5-4
j_gene: TRBJ2-7
CDR3nt: TGTGCCAGCTTCCCATTCTCGGGGGGCCTATTCTACGAGCAGTACTTC
CDR3aa: CASFPFSGGLFYEQYF

d_gene: .
abundance: .
v_gene: TRBV5-1
j_gene: TRBJ2-5
CDR3nt: TGCGCCAGCAGCCTAAATGTCGAGACCCAGTACTTC
CDR3aa: CASSLNVETQYF

d_gene: .
abundance: .
v_gene: TRBV6-6
j_gene: TRBJ2-1
CDR3nt: TGTGCCAGCAGTCAACCCAGTAATGAGCAGTTCTTC
CDR3aa: CASSQPSNEQFF

d_gene: TRBD1
abundance: once
v_gene: TRBV19
j_gene: TRBJ1-4
CDR3nt: TGTGCCACTAACTCCGGGACAGGGTACGAAAAACTGTTTTTT
CDR3aa: CATNSGTGYEKLFF

d_gene: TRBD2
abundance: once
v_gene: TRBV27
j_gene: TRBJ2-5
CDR3nt: TGTGCCAGCAGTTTGGCTGGCGGGAGAGGGGTGACCCAGTACTTC
CDR3aa: CASSLAGGRGVTQYF

d_gene: .
abundance: .
v_gene: TRBV9
j_gene: TRBJ2-3
CDR3nt: TGTGCCAGCAGCGCAACTAGCACAGATACGCAGTATTTT
CDR3aa: CASSATSTDTQYF

d_gene: TRBD1
abundance: once
v_gene: TRBV7-9
j_gene: TRBJ2-7
CDR3nt: TGTGCCAGCAGCCACACGGACAGGGGCAACGAGCAGTACTTC
CDR3aa: CASSHTDRGNEQYF

d_gene: TRBD1
abundance: .
v_gene: TRBV5-8
j_gene: TRBJ1-4
CDR3nt: TGTGCCAGCAGACGTCCGGGACAGGACAATGAAAAACTGTTTTTT
CDR3aa: CASRRPGQDNEKLFF

d_gene: .
abundance: .
v_gene: TRBV2
j_gene: TRBJ2-3
CDR3nt: TGTGCCAGCCCCGGGAGCCTAAAGGGAGATACGCAGTATTTT
CDR3aa: CASPGSLKGDTQYF

d_gene: .
abundance: .
v_gene: TRBV7-8
j_gene: TRBJ1-5
CDR3nt: TGTGCCAGCAGCTCCGGGACTTACAATCAGCCCCAGCATTTT
CDR3aa: CASSSGTYNQPQHF

d_gene: TRBD1
abundance: .
v_gene: TRBV9
j_gene: TRBJ1-1
CDR3nt: TGTGCCAGCAGCGCGACAGGGGGGAACACTGAAGCTTTCTTT
CDR3aa: CASSATGGNTEAFF

d_gene: TRBD2
abundance: .
v_gene: TRBV12-3/TRBV12-4
j_gene: TRBJ2-7
CDR3nt: TGTGCCAGCAGTGGACTAGCTTACGAGCAGTACTTC
CDR3aa: CASSGLAYEQYF

d_gene: TRBD1
abundance: .
v_gene: TRBV28
j_gene: TRBJ1-4
CDR3nt: TGTGCCAGCAGTATCAACCGGGACAGCCTGTTTTTT
CDR3aa: CASSINRDSLFF